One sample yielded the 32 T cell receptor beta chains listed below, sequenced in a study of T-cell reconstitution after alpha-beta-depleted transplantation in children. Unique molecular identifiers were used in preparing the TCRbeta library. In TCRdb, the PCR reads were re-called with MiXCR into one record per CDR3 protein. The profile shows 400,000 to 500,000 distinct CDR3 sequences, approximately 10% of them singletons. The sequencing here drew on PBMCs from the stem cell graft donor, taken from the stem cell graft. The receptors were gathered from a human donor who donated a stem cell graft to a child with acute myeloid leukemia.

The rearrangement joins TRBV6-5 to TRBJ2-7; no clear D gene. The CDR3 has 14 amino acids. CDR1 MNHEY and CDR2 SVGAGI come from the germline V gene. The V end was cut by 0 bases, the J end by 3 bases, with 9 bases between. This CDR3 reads CASSYSGSSYEQYV. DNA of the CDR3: TGTGCCAGCAGTTACTCCGGTAGCAGCTACGAGCAGTACGTC.

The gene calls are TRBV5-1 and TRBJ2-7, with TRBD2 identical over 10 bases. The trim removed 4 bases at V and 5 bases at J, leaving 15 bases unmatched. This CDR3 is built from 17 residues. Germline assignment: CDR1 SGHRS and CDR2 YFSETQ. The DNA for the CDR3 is TGCGCCAGCAGCCCCGGCGCGCTAGCGGGAGTTTCCCACGAGCAGTACTTC. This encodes CASSPGALAGVSHEQYF.

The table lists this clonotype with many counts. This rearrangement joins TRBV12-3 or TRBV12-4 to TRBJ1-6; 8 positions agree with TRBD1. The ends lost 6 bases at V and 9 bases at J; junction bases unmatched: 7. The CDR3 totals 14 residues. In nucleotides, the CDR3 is TGTGCCAGCAGGCCCCAGGGGGCTGGTTCACCCCTCCACTTT. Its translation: CASRPQGAGSPLHF.

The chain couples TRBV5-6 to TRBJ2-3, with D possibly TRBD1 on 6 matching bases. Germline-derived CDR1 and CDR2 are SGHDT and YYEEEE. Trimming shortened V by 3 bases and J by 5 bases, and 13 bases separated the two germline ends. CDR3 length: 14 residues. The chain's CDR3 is CASSSGQRGDTQYF. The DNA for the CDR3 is TGTGCCAGCAGCTCCGGACAGAGAGGAGATACGCAGTATTTT.

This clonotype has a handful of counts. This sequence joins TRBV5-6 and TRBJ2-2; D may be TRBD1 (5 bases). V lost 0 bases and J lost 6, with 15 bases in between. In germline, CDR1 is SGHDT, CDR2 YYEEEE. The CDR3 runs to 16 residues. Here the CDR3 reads CASSLVRDIVAGELFF. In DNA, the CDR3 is TGTGCCAGCAGCTTGGTCAGGGATATTGTCGCCGGGGAGCTGTTTTTT.

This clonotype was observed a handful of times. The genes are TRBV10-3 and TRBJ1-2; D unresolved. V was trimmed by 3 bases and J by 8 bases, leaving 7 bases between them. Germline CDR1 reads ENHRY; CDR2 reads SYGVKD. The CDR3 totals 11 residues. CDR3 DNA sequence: TGTGCCATCAGTGATGGGTACGGCTACACCTTC. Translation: CAISDGYGYTF.

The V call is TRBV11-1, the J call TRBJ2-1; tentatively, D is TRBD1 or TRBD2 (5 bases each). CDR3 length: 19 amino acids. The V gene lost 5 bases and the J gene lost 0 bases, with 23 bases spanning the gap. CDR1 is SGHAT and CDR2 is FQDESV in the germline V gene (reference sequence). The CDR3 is CASSPRRRGAGSSYNEQFF. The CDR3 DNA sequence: TGTGCCAGCAGCCCCAGACGTAGGGGAGCCGGTAGCTCCTACAATGAGCAGTTCTTC.

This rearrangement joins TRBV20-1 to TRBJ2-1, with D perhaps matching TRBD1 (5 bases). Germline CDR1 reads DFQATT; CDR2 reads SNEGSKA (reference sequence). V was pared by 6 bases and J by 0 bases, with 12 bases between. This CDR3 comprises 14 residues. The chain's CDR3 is CSAVGATSYNEQFF. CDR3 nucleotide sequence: TGCAGTGCCGTAGGGGCCACCTCCTACAATGAGCAGTTCTTC.

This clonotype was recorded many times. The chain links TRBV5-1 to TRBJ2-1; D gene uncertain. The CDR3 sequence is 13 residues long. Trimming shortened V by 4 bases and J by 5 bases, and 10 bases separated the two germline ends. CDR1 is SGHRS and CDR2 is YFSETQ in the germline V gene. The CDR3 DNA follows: TGCGCCAGCAGCGTAACCTCGAACAATGAGCAGTTCTTC. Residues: CASSVTSNNEQFF.

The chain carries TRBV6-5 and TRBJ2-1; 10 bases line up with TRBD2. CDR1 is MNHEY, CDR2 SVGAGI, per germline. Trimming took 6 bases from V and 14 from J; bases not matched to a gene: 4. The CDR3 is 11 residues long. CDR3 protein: CASSLAGGEFF. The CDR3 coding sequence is TGTGCCAGCAGCTTAGCGGGGGGCGAGTTCTTC.

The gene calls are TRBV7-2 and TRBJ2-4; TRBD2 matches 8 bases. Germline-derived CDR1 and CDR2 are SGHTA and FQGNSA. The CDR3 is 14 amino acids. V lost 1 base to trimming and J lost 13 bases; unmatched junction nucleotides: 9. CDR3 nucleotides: TGTGCCAGCAGCTTAGATTCCGGGGGGGTCGCACAGTACTTC. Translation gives CASSLDSGGVAQYF.

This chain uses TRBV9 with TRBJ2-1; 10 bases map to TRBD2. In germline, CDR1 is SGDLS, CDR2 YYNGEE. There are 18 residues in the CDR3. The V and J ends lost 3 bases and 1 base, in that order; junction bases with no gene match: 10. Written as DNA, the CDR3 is TGTGCCAGCAGCGCCAGAGGACTAGCGGAAATATCCTACAATGAGCAGTTCTTC. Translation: CASSARGLAEISYNEQFF. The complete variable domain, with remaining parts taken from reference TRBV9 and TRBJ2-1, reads DSGVTQTPKHLITATGQRVTLRCSPRSGDLSVYWYQQSLDQGLQFLIQYYNGEERAKGNILERFSAQQFPDLHSELNLSSLELGDSALYFCASSARGLAEISYNEQFFGPGTRLTVL.

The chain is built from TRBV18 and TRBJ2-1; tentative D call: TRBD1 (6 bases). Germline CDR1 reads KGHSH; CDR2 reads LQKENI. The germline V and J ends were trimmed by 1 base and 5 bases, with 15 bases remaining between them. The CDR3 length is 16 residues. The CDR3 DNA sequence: TGTGCCAGCTCACCACAGTACAGGGTAGTCAACAATGAGCAGTTCTTC. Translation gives CASSPQYRVVNNEQFF.

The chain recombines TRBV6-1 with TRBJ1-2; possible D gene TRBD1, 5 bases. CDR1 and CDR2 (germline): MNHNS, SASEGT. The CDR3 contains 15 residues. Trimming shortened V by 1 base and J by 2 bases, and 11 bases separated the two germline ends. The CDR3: CASSEEAGLNYGYTF. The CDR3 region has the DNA TGTGCCAGCAGTGAAGAGGCAGGGCTAAACTATGGCTACACCTTC.

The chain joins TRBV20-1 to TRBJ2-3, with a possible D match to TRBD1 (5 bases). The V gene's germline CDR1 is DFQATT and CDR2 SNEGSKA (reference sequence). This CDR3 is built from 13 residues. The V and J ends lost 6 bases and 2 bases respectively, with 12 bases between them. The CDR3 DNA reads TGCAGTGCGGGTCGACAGATCACAGATACGCAGTATTTT. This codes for CSAGRQITDTQYF.

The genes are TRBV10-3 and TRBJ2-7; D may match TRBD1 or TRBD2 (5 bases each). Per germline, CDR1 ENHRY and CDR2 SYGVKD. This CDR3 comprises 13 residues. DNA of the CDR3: TGTGCGGTTTCCCCGGGGCGGCTCTACGAGCAGTACGTC. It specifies CAVSPGRLYEQYV.

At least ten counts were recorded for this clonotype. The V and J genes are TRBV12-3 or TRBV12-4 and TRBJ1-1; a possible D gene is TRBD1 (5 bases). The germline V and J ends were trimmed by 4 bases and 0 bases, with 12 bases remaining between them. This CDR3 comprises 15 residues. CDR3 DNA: TGTGCCAGCAGTTCATCCCAGGGATTGAACACTGAAGCTTTCTTT. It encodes CASSSSQGLNTEAFF.

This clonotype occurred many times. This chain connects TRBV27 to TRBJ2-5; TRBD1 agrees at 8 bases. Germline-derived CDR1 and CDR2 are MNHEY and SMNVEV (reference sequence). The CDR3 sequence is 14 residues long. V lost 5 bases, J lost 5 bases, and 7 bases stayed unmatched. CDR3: CASSRTGSGETQYF. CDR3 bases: TGTGCCAGCAGTAGGACAGGGTCGGGGGAGACCCAGTACTTC.

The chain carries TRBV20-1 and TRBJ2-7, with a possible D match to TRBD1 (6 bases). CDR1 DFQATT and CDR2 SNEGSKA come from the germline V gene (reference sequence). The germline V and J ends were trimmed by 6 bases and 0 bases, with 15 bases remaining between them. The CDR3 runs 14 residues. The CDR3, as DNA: TGCAGTGCCGTCCGGGACACGAGCTCCTACGAGCAGTACGTC. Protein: CSAVRDTSSYEQYV.

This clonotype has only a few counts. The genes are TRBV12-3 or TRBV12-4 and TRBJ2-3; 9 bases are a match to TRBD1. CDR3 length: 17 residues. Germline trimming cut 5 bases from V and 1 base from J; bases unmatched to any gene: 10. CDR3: CASSLHTGGQGTDTQYF. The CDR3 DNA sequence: TGTGCCAGCAGTCTTCACACAGGGGGCCAGGGCACAGATACGCAGTATTTT.

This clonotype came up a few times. The CDR3 reads CASSLVGGGAHEQFF. CDR3 in DNA: TGTGCCAGCAGCTTAGTAGGCGGGGGGGCCCATGAGCAGTTCTTC. This chain connects TRBV7-9 to TRBJ2-1; TRBD2 aligns across 9 bases. The CDR3 is made up of 15 amino acids. Trimming removed 1 base from V and 8 bases from J; junction bases left unmatched: 6. In germline, CDR1 is SEHNR, CDR2 FQNEAQ (reference sequence).

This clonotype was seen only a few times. The DNA for the CDR3 is TGCGCCAGCAGCCGAAGAGTTGGTCTAGACGGAGTGGGTACGCAGTATTTT. It translates to CASSRRVGLDGVGTQYF. The rearrangement links TRBV5-1 to TRBJ2-3; D is uncertain. The CDR3 runs to 17 residues. V was clipped by 4 bases and J by 8 bases, with 26 bases between them. Germline assignment: CDR1 SGHRS and CDR2 YFSETQ.

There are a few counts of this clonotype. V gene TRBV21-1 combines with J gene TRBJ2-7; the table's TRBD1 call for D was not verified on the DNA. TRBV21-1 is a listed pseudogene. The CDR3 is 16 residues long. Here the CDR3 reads CASSKCIWGGKREQYV. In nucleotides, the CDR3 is TGTGCCAGCAGCAAATGCATTTGGGGGGGAAAGCGCGAGCAGTACGTC.

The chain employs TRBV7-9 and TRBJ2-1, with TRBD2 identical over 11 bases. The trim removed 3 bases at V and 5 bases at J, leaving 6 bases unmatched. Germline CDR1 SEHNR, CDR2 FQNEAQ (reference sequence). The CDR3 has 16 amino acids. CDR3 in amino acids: CASSLSGTSGNNEQFF. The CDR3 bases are TGTGCCAGCAGCTTGTCCGGGACTAGCGGAAACAATGAGCAGTTCTTC.

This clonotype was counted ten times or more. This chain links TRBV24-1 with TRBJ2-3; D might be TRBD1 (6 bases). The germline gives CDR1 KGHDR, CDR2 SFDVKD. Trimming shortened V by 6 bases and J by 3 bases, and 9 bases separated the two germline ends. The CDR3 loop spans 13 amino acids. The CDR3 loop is CATSYRETDTQYF. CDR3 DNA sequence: TGTGCCACCAGTTACAGGGAAACAGATACGCAGTATTTT.

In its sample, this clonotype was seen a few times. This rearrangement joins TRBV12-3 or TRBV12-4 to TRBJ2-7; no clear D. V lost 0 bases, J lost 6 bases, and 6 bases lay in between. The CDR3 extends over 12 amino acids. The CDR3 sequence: CASSLAAGEQYV. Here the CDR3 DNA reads TGTGCCAGCAGTTTAGCGGCTGGCGAGCAGTACGTC.

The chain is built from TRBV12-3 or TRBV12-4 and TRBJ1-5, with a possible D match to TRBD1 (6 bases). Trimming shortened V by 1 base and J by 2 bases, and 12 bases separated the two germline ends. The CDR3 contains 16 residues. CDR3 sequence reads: CASSLVLGAGNQPQHF. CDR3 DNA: TGTGCCAGCAGTTTAGTTTTGGGGGCCGGCAATCAGCCCCAGCATTTT.

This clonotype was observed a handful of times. The CDR3 nucleotides read TGCAGCGCCAAAGTGGGGGCGAACACTGAAGCTTTCTTT. Encoded protein: CSAKVGANTEAFF. The V and J genes are TRBV29-1 and TRBJ1-1; a weak D match, TRBD1 (6 bases). The germline V gene has CDR1 SQVTM and CDR2 ANQGSEA. The CDR3 totals 13 residues. V was pared by 7 bases and J by 1 base, with 13 bases between. Full variable domain (remainder filled in from reference TRBV29-1 and TRBJ1-1): SAVISQKPSRDICQRGTSLTIQCQVDSQVTMMFWYRQQPGQSLTLIATANQGSEATYESGFVIDKFPISRPNLTFSTLTVSNMSPEDSSIYLCSAKVGANTEAFFGQGTRLTVV.

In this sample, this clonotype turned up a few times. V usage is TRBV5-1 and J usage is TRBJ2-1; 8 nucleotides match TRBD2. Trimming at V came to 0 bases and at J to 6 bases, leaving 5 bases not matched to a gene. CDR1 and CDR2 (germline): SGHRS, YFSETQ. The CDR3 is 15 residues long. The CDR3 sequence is CASSLAVSGINEQFF. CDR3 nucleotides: TGCGCCAGCAGCTTGGCCGTTAGCGGGATCAATGAGCAGTTCTTC.

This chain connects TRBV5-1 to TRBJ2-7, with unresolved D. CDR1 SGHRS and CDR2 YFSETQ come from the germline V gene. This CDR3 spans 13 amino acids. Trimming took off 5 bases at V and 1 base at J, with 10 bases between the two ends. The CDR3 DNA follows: TGCGCCAGCAGAGACTTGGGATCCTACGAGCAGTACTTC. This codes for CASRDLGSYEQYF.

CDR3 protein: CTSSQNRTLTLFGYGYTF. The CDR3 nucleotides read TGCACCAGCAGCCAGAACCGGACACTTACCCTATTTGGCTATGGCTACACCTTC. The rearrangement links TRBV1 to TRBJ1-2; TRBD1 is the table's D call and was not checked against the DNA. TRBV1 represents a pseudogene. The length of the CDR3 is 18 residues.

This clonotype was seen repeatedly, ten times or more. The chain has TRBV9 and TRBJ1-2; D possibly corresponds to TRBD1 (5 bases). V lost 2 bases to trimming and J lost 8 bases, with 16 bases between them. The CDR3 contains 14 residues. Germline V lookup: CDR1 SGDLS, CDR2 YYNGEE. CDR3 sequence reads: CASSVGTDLAGYTF. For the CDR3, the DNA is TGTGCCAGCAGCGTCGGGACGGACCTGGCCGGCTACACCTTC.